A selection of T cell receptor beta chains follows, all from one sample in a study of T cell repertoires in cytomegalovirus infection. TCRdb processed the reads anew with MiXCR; each CDR3 protein has one entry. The table lists more than 250,000 distinct CDR3 sequences, more than 20% of them singletons. Their antigens remain unidentified. The specimen comprised cultured PBMCs, sampled from culture after CMV antigen stimulation. These receptors were obtained from a human donor in good health (CMV status not recorded). Some clones in this sample may be carry-over from other donors' samples. Each CDR3 is given with its conserved first and last residue. Each record gives: clone size, V gene, D gene, J gene, CDR3 DNA, CDR3 protein. A D gene is named only where the DNA matches it firmly. Part of the rows lack a size; the others show once, few, many or a class for expanded clones.

clone_size: .; v_call: TRBV6-2/TRBV6-3; d_call: .; j_call: TRBJ2-3; cdr3_nt: TGTGCCAGCAGTTACTCGATCGCCAGTGGGGCAGATACGCAGTATTTT; cdr3_aa: CASSYSIASGADTQYF
clone_size: .; v_call: TRBV12-3/TRBV12-4; d_call: .; j_call: TRBJ1-1; cdr3_nt: TGTGCCAGCAGGCCCTCCACGACAGCTGAAGCTTTCTTT; cdr3_aa: CASRPSTTAEAFF
clone_size: .; v_call: TRBV19; d_call: .; j_call: TRBJ2-3; cdr3_nt: TGTGCCAGTACAGTAGGACAGCTCGGCACAGATACGCAGTATTTT; cdr3_aa: CASTVGQLGTDTQYF
clone_size: .; v_call: TRBV7-9; d_call: .; j_call: TRBJ2-3; cdr3_nt: TGTGCCAGCAGCATCATCCGCTCCGATACGCAGTATTTT; cdr3_aa: CASSIIRSDTQYF
clone_size: .; v_call: TRBV10-3; d_call: TRBD2; j_call: TRBJ2-2; cdr3_nt: TGTGCCATCAGTCTACAACTAGCGGGCAACACCGGGGAGCTGTTTTTT; cdr3_aa: CAISLQLAGNTGELFF
clone_size: .; v_call: TRBV6-4; d_call: .; j_call: TRBJ1-1; cdr3_nt: TGTGCCAGCAGGAGGGAAGGTACCATGAACACTGAAGCTTTCTTT; cdr3_aa: CASRREGTMNTEAFF
clone_size: .; v_call: TRBV27; d_call: .; j_call: TRBJ2-5; cdr3_nt: TGTGCCAGCAGTTCATCCGGGCCACGGACGACCCAGTACTTC; cdr3_aa: CASSSSGPRTTQYF
clone_size: few; v_call: TRBV15; d_call: TRBD2; j_call: TRBJ2-1; cdr3_nt: TGTGCCACCAGCAGAGATGCTAGCGGGTTCTACAATGAGCAGTTCTTC; cdr3_aa: CATSRDASGFYNEQFF
clone_size: few; v_call: TRBV15; d_call: .; j_call: TRBJ1-4; cdr3_nt: TGTGCCACCAGCAGAGATCGGACCTGGGAAAAACTGTTTTTT; cdr3_aa: CATSRDRTWEKLFF
clone_size: once; v_call: TRBV20-1; d_call: .; j_call: TRBJ1-5; cdr3_nt: TGCAGTGCTAGAGTCCCGGCTTACGGTCAGCCCCAGCATTTT; cdr3_aa: CSARVPAYGQPQHF
clone_size: few; v_call: TRBV6-5; d_call: .; j_call: TRBJ1-3; cdr3_nt: TGTGCCAGCAGCAGAAGCCCGGGGGGCTCTGGAAACACCATATATTTT; cdr3_aa: CASSRSPGGSGNTIYF
clone_size: .; v_call: TRBV7-9; d_call: .; j_call: TRBJ2-5; cdr3_nt: TGTGCCAGCAGCTTAGGGAGGACAGGGGGAACTAGCGGGAGTCAAGAGACCCAGTACTTC; cdr3_aa: CASSLGRTGGTSGSQETQYF
clone_size: many; v_call: TRBV28; d_call: .; j_call: TRBJ2-7; cdr3_nt: TGTGCCAGCAGTTTTGAGACTTTCTCCTACGAGCAGTACTTC; cdr3_aa: CASSFETFSYEQYF
clone_size: .; v_call: TRBV7-2; d_call: .; j_call: TRBJ2-1; cdr3_nt: TGTGCCAGCAGCTTATCCCCGCAAAACAATGAGCAGTTCTTC; cdr3_aa: CASSLSPQNNEQFF
clone_size: many; v_call: TRBV18; d_call: TRBD1; j_call: TRBJ1-6; cdr3_nt: TGTGCCAGCTCACCGGGACAGGAGAATTCACCCCTCCACTTT; cdr3_aa: CASSPGQENSPLHF
clone_size: few; v_call: TRBV12-3/TRBV12-4; d_call: TRBD1; j_call: TRBJ2-2; cdr3_nt: TGTGCCAGCAGTTCCCGACAGGGTCTCACCGGGGAGCTGTTTTTT; cdr3_aa: CASSSRQGLTGELFF
clone_size: few; v_call: TRBV7-8; d_call: .; j_call: TRBJ1-1; cdr3_nt: TGTGCCAGCAGCCCACGGGTGGGCATACAGCTAGAAGCTTTCTTT; cdr3_aa: CASSPRVGIQLEAFF
clone_size: .; v_call: TRBV2; d_call: TRBD2; j_call: TRBJ2-7; cdr3_nt: TGTGCCAGCAGTGTCTCGCGGGAGGGCCCTTACGAGCAGTACTTC; cdr3_aa: CASSVSREGPYEQYF